This TCR beta chain originates from a study of CD8 T cells in Susac syndrome. Germline V gives CDR1 MNHNY, CDR2 SVGAGI (reference sequence). This CDR3 comprises 15 residues. V shed 5 bases and J 2 bases; nucleotides not matched to a gene: 5. Random hexamers were used to reverse transcribe an amount of roughly 0.5 to 1 ug RNA. TCRdb fed the immunoSEQ multiplex PCR reads into MiXCR, producing one record per CDR3 protein. The sample yields 120,000 to 150,000 distinct CDR3 sequences, around 95% seen once. V and J are TRBV6-6 and TRBJ1-2; the match to TRBD1 covers 10 bases. The sequence was collected from a human donor with Susac syndrome. Sequencing was carried out using CD4+ T cells from PBMCs. CDR3 coding DNA: TGTGCCAGCAGTCCCAGGACAGGGGGAAACTATGGCTACACCTTC. This translates into CASSPRTGGNYGYTF.